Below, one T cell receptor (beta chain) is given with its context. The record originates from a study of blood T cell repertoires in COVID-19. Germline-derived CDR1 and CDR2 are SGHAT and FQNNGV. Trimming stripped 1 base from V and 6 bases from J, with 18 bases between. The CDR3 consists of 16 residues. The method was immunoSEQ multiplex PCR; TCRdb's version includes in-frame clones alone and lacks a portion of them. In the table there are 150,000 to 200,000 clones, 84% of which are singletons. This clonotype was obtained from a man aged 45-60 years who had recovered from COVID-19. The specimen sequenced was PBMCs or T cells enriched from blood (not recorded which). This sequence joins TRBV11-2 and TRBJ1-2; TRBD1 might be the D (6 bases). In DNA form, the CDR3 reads TGTGCCAGCAGCTTAGTGAGGTCAGGGGTGGAAAATGGCTACACCTTC. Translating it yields CASSLVRSGVENGYTF.